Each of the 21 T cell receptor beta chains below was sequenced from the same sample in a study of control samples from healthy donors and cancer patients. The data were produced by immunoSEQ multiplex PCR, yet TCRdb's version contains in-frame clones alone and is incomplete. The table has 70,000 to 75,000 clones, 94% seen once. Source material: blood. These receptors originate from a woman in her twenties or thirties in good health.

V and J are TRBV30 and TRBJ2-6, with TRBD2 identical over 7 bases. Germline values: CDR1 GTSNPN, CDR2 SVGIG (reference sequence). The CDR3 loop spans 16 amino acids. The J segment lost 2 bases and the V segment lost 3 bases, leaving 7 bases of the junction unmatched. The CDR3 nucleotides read TGTGCCTGGAGACCTAGGCGGGGGACTGGGGCCAACGTCCTGACTTTC. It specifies CAWRPRRGTGANVLTF. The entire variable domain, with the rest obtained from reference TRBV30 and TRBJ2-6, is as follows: SQTIHQWPATLVQPVGSPLSLECTVEGTSNPNLYWYRQAAGRGLQLLFYSVGIGQISSEVPQNLSASRPQDRQFILSSKKLLLSDSGFYLCAWRPRRGTGANVLTFGAGSRLTVL.

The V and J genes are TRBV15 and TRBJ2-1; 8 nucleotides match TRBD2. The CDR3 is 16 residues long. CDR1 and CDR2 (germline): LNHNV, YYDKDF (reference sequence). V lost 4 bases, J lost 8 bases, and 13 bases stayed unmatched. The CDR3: CATSIQRETLGDEQFF. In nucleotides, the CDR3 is TGTGCCACCAGCATCCAGCGGGAGACTCTCGGCGATGAGCAGTTCTTC.

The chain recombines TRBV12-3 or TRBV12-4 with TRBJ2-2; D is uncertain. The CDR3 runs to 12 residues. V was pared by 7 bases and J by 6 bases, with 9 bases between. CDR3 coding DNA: TGTGCCAGCACCCCCTTCCCCGGGGAGCTGTTTTTT. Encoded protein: CASTPFPGELFF.

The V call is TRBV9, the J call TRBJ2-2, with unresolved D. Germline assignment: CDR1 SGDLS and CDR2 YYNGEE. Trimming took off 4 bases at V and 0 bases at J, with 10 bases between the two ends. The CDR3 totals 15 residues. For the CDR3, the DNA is TGTGCCAGCAGCTTGCTGGGAACGAACACCGGGGAGCTGTTTTTT. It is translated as CASSLLGTNTGELFF. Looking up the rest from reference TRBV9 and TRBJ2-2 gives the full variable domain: DSGVTQTPKHLITATGQRVTLRCSPRSGDLSVYWYQQSLDQGLQFLIQYYNGEERAKGNILERFSAQQFPDLHSELNLSSLELGDSALYFCASSLLGTNTGELFFGEGSRLTVL.

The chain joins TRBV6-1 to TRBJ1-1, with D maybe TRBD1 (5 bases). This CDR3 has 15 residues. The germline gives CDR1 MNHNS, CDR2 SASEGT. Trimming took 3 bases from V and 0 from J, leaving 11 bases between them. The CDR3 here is CASSDYRSMNTEAFF. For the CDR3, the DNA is TGTGCCAGCAGTGATTACAGGAGCATGAACACTGAAGCTTTCTTT.

The CDR3 region is CASSRQDSYTF. The CDR3 DNA sequence: TGTGCCAGCTCACGACAGGATAGCTACACCTTC. The chain combines TRBV18 with TRBJ1-2, with D maybe TRBD1 (6 bases). The germline V gene encodes CDR1 KGHSH and CDR2 LQKENI. This CDR3 has 11 residues. V dropped 4 bases and J dropped 9 bases, with 9 bases sitting between them.

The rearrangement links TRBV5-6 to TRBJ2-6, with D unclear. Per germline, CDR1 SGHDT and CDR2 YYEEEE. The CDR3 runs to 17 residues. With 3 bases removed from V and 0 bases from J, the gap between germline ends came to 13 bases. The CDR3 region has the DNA TGTGCCAGCAGCTGGTACCGCCAGAGCTCTGGGGCCAACGTCCTGACTTTC. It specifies CASSWYRQSSGANVLTF.

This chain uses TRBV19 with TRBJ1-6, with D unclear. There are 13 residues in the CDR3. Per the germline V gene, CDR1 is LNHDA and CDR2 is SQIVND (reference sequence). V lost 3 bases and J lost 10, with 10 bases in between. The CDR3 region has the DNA TGTGCCAGTAGTATCTTGGTCGGATCACCCCTCCACTTT. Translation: CASSILVGSPLHF.

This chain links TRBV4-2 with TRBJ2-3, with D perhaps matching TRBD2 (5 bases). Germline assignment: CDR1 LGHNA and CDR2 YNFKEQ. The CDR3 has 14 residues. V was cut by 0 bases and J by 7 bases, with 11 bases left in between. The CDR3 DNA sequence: TGTGCCAGCAGCCAAGACGCACTAGGGTATACGCAGTATTTT. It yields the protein CASSQDALGYTQYF.

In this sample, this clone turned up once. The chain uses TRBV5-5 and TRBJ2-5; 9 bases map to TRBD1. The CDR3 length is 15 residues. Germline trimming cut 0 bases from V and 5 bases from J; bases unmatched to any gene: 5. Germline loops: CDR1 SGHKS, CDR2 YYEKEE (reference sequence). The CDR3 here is CASSLVGQGSETQYF. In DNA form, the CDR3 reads TGTGCCAGCAGCTTGGTAGGACAGGGGAGTGAGACCCAGTACTTC. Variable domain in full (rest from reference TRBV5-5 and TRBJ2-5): DAGVTQSPTHLIKTRGQQVTLRCSPISGHKSVSWYQQVLGQGPQFIFQYYEKEERGRGNFPDRFSARQFPNYSSELNVNALLLGDSALYLCASSLVGQGSETQYFGPGTRLLVL.

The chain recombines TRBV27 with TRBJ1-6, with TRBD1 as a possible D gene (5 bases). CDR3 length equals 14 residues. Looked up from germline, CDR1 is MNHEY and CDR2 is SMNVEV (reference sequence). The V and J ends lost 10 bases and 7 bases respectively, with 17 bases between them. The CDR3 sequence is CATRPGLTNSPLHF. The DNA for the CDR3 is TGTGCCACCCGACCGGGACTGACGAATTCACCCCTCCACTTT.

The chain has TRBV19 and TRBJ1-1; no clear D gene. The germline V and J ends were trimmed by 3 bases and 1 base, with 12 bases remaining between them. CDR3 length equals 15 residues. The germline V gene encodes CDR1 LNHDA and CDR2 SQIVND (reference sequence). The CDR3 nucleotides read TGTGCCAGTAGTATGGCTACCTCGGGGAACACTGAAGCTTTCTTT. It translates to CASSMATSGNTEAFF.

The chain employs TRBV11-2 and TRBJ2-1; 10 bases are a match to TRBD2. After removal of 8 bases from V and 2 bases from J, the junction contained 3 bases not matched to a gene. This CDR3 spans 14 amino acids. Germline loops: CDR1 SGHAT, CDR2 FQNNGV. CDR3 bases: TGTGCCAGCTCCAGCGGGGGGGCCTACAATGAGCAGTTCTTC. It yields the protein CASSSGGAYNEQFF.

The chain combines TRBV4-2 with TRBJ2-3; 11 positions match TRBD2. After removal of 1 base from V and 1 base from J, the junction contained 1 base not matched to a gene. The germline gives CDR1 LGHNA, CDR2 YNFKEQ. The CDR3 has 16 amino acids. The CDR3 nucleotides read TGTGCCAGCAGCCAAGGTAGCGGGGGGGGCACAGATACGCAGTATTTT. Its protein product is CASSQGSGGGTDTQYF.

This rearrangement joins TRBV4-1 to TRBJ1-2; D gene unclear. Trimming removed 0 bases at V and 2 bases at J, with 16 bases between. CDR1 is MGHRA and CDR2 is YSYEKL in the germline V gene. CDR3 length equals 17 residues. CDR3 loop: CASSQDKIVIANYGYTF. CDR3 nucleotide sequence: TGCGCCAGCAGCCAAGATAAGATAGTAATAGCCAACTATGGCTACACCTTC.

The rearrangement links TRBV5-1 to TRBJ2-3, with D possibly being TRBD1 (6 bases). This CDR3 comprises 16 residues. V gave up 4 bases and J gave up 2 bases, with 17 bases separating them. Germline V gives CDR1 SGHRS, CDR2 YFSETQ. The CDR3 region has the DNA TGCGCCAGCAGCCTCGAACAGGGTCTTGTCACAGATACGCAGTATTTT. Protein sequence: CASSLEQGLVTDTQYF.

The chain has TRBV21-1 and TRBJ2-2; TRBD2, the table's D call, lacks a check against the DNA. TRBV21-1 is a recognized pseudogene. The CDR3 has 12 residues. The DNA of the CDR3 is TGCGCGGGGGGGCACCACACCGGGGAGCTGTTTTTT. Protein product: CAGGHHTGELFF.

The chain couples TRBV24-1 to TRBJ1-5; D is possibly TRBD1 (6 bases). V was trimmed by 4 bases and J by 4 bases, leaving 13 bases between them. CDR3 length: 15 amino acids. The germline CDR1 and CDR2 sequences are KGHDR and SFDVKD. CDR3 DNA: TGTGCCACCAGTGAGACAGGACCGGGGAATCAGCCCCAGCATTTT. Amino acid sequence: CATSETGPGNQPQHF.

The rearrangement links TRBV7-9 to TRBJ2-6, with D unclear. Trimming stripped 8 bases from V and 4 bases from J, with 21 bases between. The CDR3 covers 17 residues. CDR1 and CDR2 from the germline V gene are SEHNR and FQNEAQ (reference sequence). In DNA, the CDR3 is TGTGCCAGCTCCCCCTCAGCCTCCTCCGACGGGGCCAACGTCCTGACTTTC. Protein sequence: CASSPSASSDGANVLTF.

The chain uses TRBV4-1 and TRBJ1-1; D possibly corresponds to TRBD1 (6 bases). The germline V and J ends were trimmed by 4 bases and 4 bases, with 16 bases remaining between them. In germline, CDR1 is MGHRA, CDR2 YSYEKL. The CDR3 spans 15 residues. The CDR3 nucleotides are TGCGCCAGCAGCCCAGGCTCCTTAGGGGGCACTGAAGCTTTCTTT. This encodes CASSPGSLGGTEAFF.

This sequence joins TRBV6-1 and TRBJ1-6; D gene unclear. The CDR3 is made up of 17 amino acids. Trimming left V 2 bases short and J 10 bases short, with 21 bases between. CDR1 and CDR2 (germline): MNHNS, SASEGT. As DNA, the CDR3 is TGTGCCAGCAGTGAACTCTATGTCCGGGTTTCATACTCACCCCTCCACTTT. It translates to CASSELYVRVSYSPLHF.